This T cell receptor (beta chain) originates from a study of early T cells in non-severe SARS-CoV-2 infection. Turning to the study itself: Sequencing of unsorted whole blood was done on bulk RNA, leaving chains unpaired.

Per germline, CDR1 DFQATT and CDR2 SNEGSKA (reference sequence). Trimming took 4 bases from V and 4 from J, leaving 18 bases between them. CDR3 length equals 15 residues. cDNA molecules, individually, were tagged with unique molecular identifiers. TCRdb recomputed calls from the 5' RACE reads with MiXCR, one row per CDR3 protein. The repertoire has about 110,000 distinct CDR3 sequences, approximately 12% of them found once; the top ten carry about 7.6%. This chain joins TRBV20-1 and TRBJ2-3; D unresolved. This receptor was identified in an adult who was a healthcare worker with PCR-confirmed SARS-CoV-2 infection or an uninfected control (not recorded which). Sequencing was done on a sample of whole blood. The CDR3 region is CSATSPRSLPDTQYF. The CDR3 DNA reads as TGCAGTGCTACCTCCCCTAGATCCCTGCCAGATACGCAGTATTTT.